This T cell receptor (beta chain) appears in the sequencing data of a study of T-cell memory formation after mild COVID-19. Overall study: The two donors had largely donor-specific TCR clusters.

Study-level points and caveats: CD4+ contracting clones were mainly CM and EM; CD8+ ones, EMRA.

Trimming stripped 3 bases from V and 6 bases from J, with 14 bases between. In germline, CDR1 is KGHDR, CDR2 SFDVKD. This CDR3 is built from 15 residues. This clonotype showed up many times. The target antigen is unknown. TCRdb passed the 5' RACE reads through MiXCR, listing each CDR3 protein once. The sample lists 300,000 to 400,000 distinct CDR3 sequences; roughly 15% were seen once. The chain has TRBV24-1 and TRBJ2-1; D is ambiguous. The receptor was isolated from a man in his late teens or twenties who had mild COVID-19 (a few samples of this study predate the infection). Cell type and time point are not known. Sequencing input: PBMCs or a T cell subset sorted from them (not recorded which). The CDR3 here is CATSDGMKGSNEQFF. Here the CDR3 DNA reads TGTGCCACCAGTGATGGGATGAAGGGTAGCAATGAGCAGTTCTTC.